These 26 T cell receptor beta chains were all obtained from the same sample, sequenced in a study of CXCR3-negative and CXCR3-positive naive CD8 T cells (dated by TCRdb to the late 2010s). The run used a NextSeq 550. The Human TCR Profiling Kit (MiLaboratory) was used to make UMI-labeled 5' RACE TRB cDNA libraries. Following reprocessing of the reads by TCRdb, the data hold one row per CDR3 protein sequence and no DNA is available. The table kept for this sample lists 100,000 to 150,000 distinct CDR3 sequences. Approximately 0.5% of the sample rests with the top ten. Sequencing was carried out using naive CXCR3- CD8+ T cells from blood. The sample's cell subset or site label, in plain terms: CD45RO-CCR7+CD27+CD95- naive CD8+ T cells lacking CXCR3 (TNR3-). The receptors stem from a human donor in good health. Some clones in this sample may be carry-over from other donors' samples.

This chain links TRBV14 with TRBJ2-1; TCRdb reports TRBD2, a call that lacks DNA to check it against. The CDR3 runs 15 residues. Germline V gene sequence: CDR1 SGHDN, CDR2 FVKESK. The CDR3 spells CASSPPSGWDNEQFF.

V and J are TRBV29-1 and TRBJ2-2; TCRdb's D call of TRBD1 is untestable without DNA. The CDR3 is 14 amino acids. Germline V lookup: CDR1 SQVTM, CDR2 ANQGSEA. The CDR3 loop is CSVWGQPNTGELFF.

The V gene is TRBV4-3, the J gene TRBJ2-7; absent DNA, TCRdb's TRBD1 call cannot be checked. This CDR3 contains 14 residues. From germline, CDR1 is LGHNA and CDR2 YSLEER. The CDR3 protein is CASSLLRGHYEQYF.

This chain uses TRBV20-1 with TRBJ2-1; the D call from TCRdb, TRBD2, cannot be confirmed without DNA. This CDR3 comprises 14 residues. Germline assignment: CDR1 DFQATT and CDR2 SNEGSKA (reference sequence). This CDR3 is CSLSGTSSYNEQFF.

The rearrangement uses TRBV20-1 and TRBJ2-7; TCRdb returns TRBD1, unconfirmable since there is no DNA. This CDR3 contains 17 residues. Germline-derived CDR1 and CDR2 are DFQATT and SNEGSKA (reference sequence). CDR3 sequence: CSARELGGKTGKRGQYF.

The chain links TRBV29-1 to TRBJ2-7; as DNA is missing, the TRBD1 call by TCRdb cannot be tested. Germline-derived CDR1 and CDR2 are SQVTM and ANQGSEA. The CDR3 is 12 amino acids. The CDR3 loop is CSVESGAYEQYF.

The V gene is TRBV12-3 or TRBV12-4, the J gene TRBJ2-1; the TCRdb call, TRBD2, lacks DNA for checking. CDR3 size: 15 residues. CDR3 sequence reads: CASSFFAGGHNEQFF.

The chain combines TRBV5-1 with TRBJ2-1; as DNA is missing, the TRBD1 call by TCRdb cannot be tested. This CDR3 spans 13 amino acids. CDR1 is SGHRS and CDR2 is YFSETQ in the germline V gene. This chain's CDR3 is CASSAAGAGEQFF. The whole variable domain, filled in from reference TRBV5-1 and TRBJ2-1, reads KAGVTQTPRYLIKTRGQQVTLSCSPISGHRSVSWYQQTPGQGLQFLFEYFSETQRNKGNFPGRFSGRQFSNSRSEMNVSTLELGDSALYLCASSAAGAGEQFFGPGTRLTVL.

The chain couples TRBV28 to TRBJ2-5; the D call from TCRdb, TRBD1, cannot be confirmed without DNA. CDR3 length: 14 residues. Germline values: CDR1 MDHEN, CDR2 SYDVKM. The CDR3 sequence: CASEGGQYQETQYF.

The chain recombines TRBV5-1 with TRBJ2-1; TCRdb selects TRBD2, and the lack of DNA leaves this call unchecked. The CDR3 sequence is 16 residues long. CDR1 and CDR2 from the germline V gene are SGHRS and YFSETQ. CDR3 amino acids: CASSLGDYEWGNEQFF.

This rearrangement joins TRBV12-3 or TRBV12-4 to TRBJ1-1; without DNA, the TCRdb call of TRBD1 cannot be checked. The CDR3 runs to 12 residues. The CDR3 protein is CASRTGNTEAFF.

V gene TRBV20-1 combines with J gene TRBJ1-6; the TCRdb call, TRBD1, lacks DNA for checking. The germline V gene has CDR1 DFQATT and CDR2 SNEGSKA (reference sequence). This CDR3 is built from 15 residues. The chain's CDR3 is CSARTKTGLDSPLHF.

This rearrangement joins TRBV6-6 to TRBJ2-7. Germline loops: CDR1 MNHNY, CDR2 SVGAGI (reference sequence). This CDR3 comprises 13 residues. This CDR3 is CASSYSQAYEQYF.

This chain joins TRBV28 and TRBJ1-1; the D call of TRBD1 rests on TCRdb alone, since no DNA is present to check it. The CDR3 runs 16 residues. Germline V gene lookup returns CDR1 MDHEN and CDR2 SYDVKM. CDR3 amino acids: CASNRGRGQGNTEAFF.

The rearrangement joins TRBV29-1 to TRBJ2-2; there is no DNA to check the TCRdb D call of TRBD2. CDR1 is SQVTM, CDR2 ANQGSEA, per germline. This CDR3 is 14 amino acids long. Here the CDR3 reads CSVETSPNTGELFF.

V is TRBV6-5 and J is TRBJ1-1. The germline V gene encodes CDR1 MNHEY and CDR2 SVGAGI. CDR3 length equals 14 residues. This chain's CDR3 is CASSYGGGGTEAFF.

The rearrangement joins TRBV4-1 to TRBJ2-2; TCRdb's D call of TRBD1 is untestable without DNA. Per germline, CDR1 MGHRA and CDR2 YSYEKL. The CDR3 has 17 amino acids. CDR3 sequence: CASSQDPFQGSGGELFF.

The V gene is TRBV10-2, the J gene TRBJ1-3. Germline CDR1 WSHSY, CDR2 SAAADI. This CDR3 spans 15 amino acids. The CDR3 is CASSEGRFSGNTIYF.

This rearrangement joins TRBV7-6 to TRBJ2-7; without DNA, the TCRdb call of TRBD1 cannot be checked. CDR3 length equals 14 residues. The germline V gene has CDR1 SGHVS and CDR2 FNYEAQ. The CDR3: CASSEGQGMDEQYF.

The chain has TRBV29-1 and TRBJ2-5; absent DNA, TCRdb's TRBD1 call cannot be checked. CDR1 and CDR2 (germline): SQVTM, ANQGSEA. The CDR3 loop spans 16 amino acids. The CDR3 protein is CSVDTRGEGNWETQYF. Supplemented by reference TRBV29-1 and TRBJ2-5, the full variable domain reads SAVISQKPSRDICQRGTSLTIQCQVDSQVTMMFWYRQQPGQSLTLIATANQGSEATYESGFVIDKFPISRPNLTFSTLTVSNMSPEDSSIYLCSVDTRGEGNWETQYFGPGTRLLVL.

V gene TRBV4-3 combines with J gene TRBJ1-5. CDR3 size: 15 residues. Per the germline V gene, CDR1 is LGHNA and CDR2 is YSLEER. The chain's CDR3 is CASSHALGGSQPQHF.

This chain connects TRBV4-1 to TRBJ1-1; TCRdb's assignment of TRBD1 cannot be checked, as there is no DNA. Germline lookup yields CDR1 MGHRA and CDR2 YSYEKL. The CDR3 runs to 15 residues. The CDR3 sequence is CASSDLGTGNTEAFF.

This rearrangement joins TRBV27 to TRBJ2-7; TCRdb calls TRBD1, which cannot be checked without DNA. CDR1 is MNHEY and CDR2 is SMNVEV in the germline V gene (reference sequence). CDR3 length: 15 amino acids. CDR3 in amino acids: CASSSGGFLSYEQYF.

The V gene is TRBV12-3 or TRBV12-4, the J gene TRBJ2-7; no DNA is available, so the TRBD2 call from TCRdb remains unchecked. The CDR3 runs 13 residues. The CDR3 reads CASGLGGSYEQYF.

The V and J genes are TRBV12-3 or TRBV12-4 and TRBJ2-1. The CDR3 runs 15 residues. This CDR3 reads CASSFLAPRVDEQFF.

The CDR3 is CSVEDAGGSTYEQYF. J is TRBJ2-7 and V is TRBV29-1. The CDR3 has 15 residues. In germline, CDR1 is SQVTM, CDR2 ANQGSEA.